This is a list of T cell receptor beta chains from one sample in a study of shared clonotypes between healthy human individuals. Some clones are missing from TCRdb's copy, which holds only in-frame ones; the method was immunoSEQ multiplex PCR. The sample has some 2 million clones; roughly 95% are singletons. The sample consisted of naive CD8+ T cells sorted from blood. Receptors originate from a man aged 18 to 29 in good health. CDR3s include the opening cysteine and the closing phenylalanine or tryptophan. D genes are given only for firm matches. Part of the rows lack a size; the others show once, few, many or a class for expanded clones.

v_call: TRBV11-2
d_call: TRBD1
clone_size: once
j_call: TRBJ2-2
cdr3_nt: TGTGCCAGCAGCCCGGGACAGGTGAACACCGGGGAGCTGTTTTTT
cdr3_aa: CASSPGQVNTGELFF

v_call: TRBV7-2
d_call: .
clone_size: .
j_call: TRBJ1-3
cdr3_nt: TGTGCCAGCAGCTTAGGTTGGAACTCTGGAAACACCATATATTTT
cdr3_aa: CASSLGWNSGNTIYF

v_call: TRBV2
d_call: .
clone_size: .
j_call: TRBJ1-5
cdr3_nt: TGTGCCAGCAGGTATACAGGGAGCAATCAGCCCCAGCATTTT
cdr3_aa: CASRYTGSNQPQHF

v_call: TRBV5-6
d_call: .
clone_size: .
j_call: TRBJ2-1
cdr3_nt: TGTGCCAGCAGCTTGAGGGATGAGCAGTTCTTC
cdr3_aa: CASSLRDEQFF

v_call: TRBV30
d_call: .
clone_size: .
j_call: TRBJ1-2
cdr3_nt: TGTGCCTGGAGTGTACCCAGCGGCTACACCTTC
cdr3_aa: CAWSVPSGYTF

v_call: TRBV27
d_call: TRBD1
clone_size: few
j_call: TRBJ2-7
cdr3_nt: TGTGCCAGCAGTCAGACAGGGGCCTACGAGCAGTACTTC
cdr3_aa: CASSQTGAYEQYF

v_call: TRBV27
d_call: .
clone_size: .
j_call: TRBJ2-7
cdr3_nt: TGTGCCAGCAGTTTATCGTCGGGCAGGGGATACGAGCAGTACTTC
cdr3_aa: CASSLSSGRGYEQYF

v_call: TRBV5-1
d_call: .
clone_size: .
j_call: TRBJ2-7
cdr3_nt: TGCGCCAGCAGCTTGGCGGGGTACACGGAGGGGGACTCCTACGAGCAGTACTTC
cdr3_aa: CASSLAGYTEGDSYEQYF

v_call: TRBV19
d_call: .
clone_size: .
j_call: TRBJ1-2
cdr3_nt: TGTGCCAGTAGTATTGAGGTGGGAGATCACTATGGCTACACCTTC
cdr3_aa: CASSIEVGDHYGYTF

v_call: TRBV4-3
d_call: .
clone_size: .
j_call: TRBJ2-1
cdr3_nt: TGCGCCAGCAGCCAAGATCCTACCTACAATGAGCAGTTCTTC
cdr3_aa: CASSQDPTYNEQFF

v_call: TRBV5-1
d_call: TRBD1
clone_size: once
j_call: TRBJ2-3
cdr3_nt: TGCGCCAGCAACGACAGGGATATTTTCACAGATACGCAGTATTTT
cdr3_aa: CASNDRDIFTDTQYF

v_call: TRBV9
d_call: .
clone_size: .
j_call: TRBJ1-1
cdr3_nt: TGTGCCACGACTACTATAACAAGGCAGACTAAGAACACTGAAGCTTTCTTT
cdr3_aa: CATTTITRQTKNTEAFF

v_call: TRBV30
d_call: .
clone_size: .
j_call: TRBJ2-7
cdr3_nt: TGTGCCTGGAGTGTGGCGGCCTACGAGCAGTACTTC
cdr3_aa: CAWSVAAYEQYF

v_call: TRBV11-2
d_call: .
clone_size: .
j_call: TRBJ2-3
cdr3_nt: TGTGCCAGCAGCTTAGGGCAGAGCACAGATACGCAGTATTTT
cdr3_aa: CASSLGQSTDTQYF